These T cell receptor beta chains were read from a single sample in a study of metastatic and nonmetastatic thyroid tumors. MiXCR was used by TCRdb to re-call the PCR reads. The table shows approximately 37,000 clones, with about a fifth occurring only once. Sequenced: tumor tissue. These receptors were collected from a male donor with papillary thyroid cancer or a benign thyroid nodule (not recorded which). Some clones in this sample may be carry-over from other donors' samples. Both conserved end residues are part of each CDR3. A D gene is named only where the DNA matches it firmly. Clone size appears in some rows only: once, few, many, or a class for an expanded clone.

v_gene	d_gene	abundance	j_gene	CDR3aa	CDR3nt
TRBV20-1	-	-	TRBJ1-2	CSASSPDSWHYGYTF	TGCAGTGCTAGCTCCCCTGACAGCTGGCACTATGGCTACACCTTC
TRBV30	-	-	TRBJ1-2	CAWLNRVDYGYTF	TGTGCCTGGCTAAACAGGGTGGACTATGGCTACACCTTC
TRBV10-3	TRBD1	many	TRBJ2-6	CAISENRGSSGANVLTF	TGTGCCATCAGTGAGAACAGGGGAAGCTCTGGGGCCAACGTCCTGACTTTC
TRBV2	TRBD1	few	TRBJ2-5	CASMYRGQETQYF	TGTGCCAGCATGTACAGGGGGCAAGAGACCCAGTACTTC
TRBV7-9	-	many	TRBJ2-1	CASSLGLAVSYNEQFF	TGTGCCAGCAGCCTAGGGTTAGCGGTCTCCTACAATGAGCAGTTCTTC
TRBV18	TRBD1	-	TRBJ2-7	CASSRTGQGVEQYF	TGTGCCAGCTCACGCACTGGACAGGGTGTCGAGCAGTACTTC
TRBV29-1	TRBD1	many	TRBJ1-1	CSVGRTGSQSFF	TGCAGCGTTGGGAGGACAGGGAGTCAGTCTTTCTTT
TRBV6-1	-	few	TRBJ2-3	CASIKYSYSTDTQYF	TGTGCCAGCATTAAGTACAGCTATAGCACAGATACGCAGTATTTT
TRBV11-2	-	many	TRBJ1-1	CASSPLRGGLTEAFF	TGTGCCAGCAGCCCACTTAGGGGGGGGCTAACTGAAGCTTTCTTT
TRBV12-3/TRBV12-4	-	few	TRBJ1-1	CASSPWLGAGDTEAFF	TGTGCCAGCAGTCCGTGGCTAGGGGCAGGGGACACTGAAGCTTTCTTT
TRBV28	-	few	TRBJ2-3	CASSSLGGGVPRCTDTQYF	TGTGCCAGCAGTTCTCTGGGGGGTGGAGTCCCGAGATGCACAGATACGCAGTATTTT
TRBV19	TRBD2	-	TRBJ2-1	CASSALEAGGWDEQFF	TGTGCCAGTAGTGCCCTCGAAGCGGGAGGGTGGGATGAGCAGTTCTTC
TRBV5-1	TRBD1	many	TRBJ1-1	CASSPNWDRYTEAFF	TGCGCCAGCAGCCCAAACTGGGACAGATACACTGAAGCTTTCTTT
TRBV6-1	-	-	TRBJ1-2	CASSEAVTPRDYGYTF	TGTGCCAGCAGTGAAGCAGTTACACCCAGGGACTATGGCTACACCTTC
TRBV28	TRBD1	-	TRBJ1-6	CASRTGGYNSPLHF	TGTGCCAGCAGGACAGGGGGCTATAATTCACCCCTCCACTTT
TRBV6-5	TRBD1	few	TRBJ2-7	CASSYRGQESYEQYF	TGTGCCAGCAGTTACAGGGGGCAGGAGTCCTACGAGCAGTACTTC
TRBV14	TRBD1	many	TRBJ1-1	CASSSRQGSTEAFF	TGTGCCAGCAGCTCACGACAGGGGTCCACTGAAGCTTTCTTT
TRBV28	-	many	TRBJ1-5	CASSTSNQPQHF	TGTGCCAGCAGCACAAGCAATCAGCCCCAGCATTTT
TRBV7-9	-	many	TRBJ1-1	CASSSGGGGNTEAFF	TGTGCCAGCAGCTCCGGGGGGGGCGGGAACACTGAAGCTTTCTTT
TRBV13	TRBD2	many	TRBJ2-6	CASSTWPKRESSGANVLTF	TGTGCCAGCAGCACCTGGCCCAAGCGGGAGAGCTCTGGGGCCAACGTCCTGACTTTC
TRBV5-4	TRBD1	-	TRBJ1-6	CASSSGQGYNSPLHF	TGTGCCAGCAGCAGCGGACAGGGTTATAATTCACCCCTCCACTTT